This T cell receptor (beta chain) was sequenced during a study of blood T cell repertoires in COVID-19. For the study at large: From T cells, B-cell-depleted T cells, or PBMCs came the material, which was cDNA or gDNA.

CDR3 length: 16 amino acids. With V trimmed by 1 base and J by 4 bases, 6 bases remained unmatched. The germline gives CDR1 SGHVS, CDR2 FQNEAQ. The table came from immunoSEQ multiplex PCR; TCRdb's copy has only in-frame clones and leaves some out. Seen here are about 230,000 clones, roughly 76% observed once, and the top ten hold around 7.5%. Sequencing was performed on peripheral blood. This sequence joins TRBV7-8 and TRBJ1-3, with 8 bases lining up with TRBD1. This sequence was found in a woman of 80 years or more with COVID-19, enrolled during active disease. For the CDR3, the DNA is TGTGCCAGCAGCTTAGTCCCGACAGGGGTCGGAAACACCATATATTTT. Amino acids: CASSLVPTGVGNTIYF. The full variable domain, with the rest looked up from reference TRBV7-8 and TRBJ1-3, is GAGVSQSPRYKVAKRGQDVALRCDPISGHVSLFWYQQALGQGPEFLTYFQNEAQLDKSGLPSDRFFAERPEGSVSTLKIQRTQQEDSAVYLCASSLVPTGVGNTIYFGEGSWLTVV.